This TCR beta chain was recovered during a study of cytomegalovirus exposure and HLA in healthy donors. Regarding the study as a whole: According to a subsequent analysis, TCR clusters from the first cohort were inclined to appear together in the 130 or so validation repertoires.

The CDR3 loop spans 13 amino acids. Only in-frame clones appear in the TCRdb table, and some are missing; sequencing was by immunoSEQ multiplex PCR. The data show fewer than 150,000 clones, about 82% seen once. As to this clone: Antigen: not known.

The clonotype was recovered from a man between 18 and 35 years old in good health and CMV-seronegative. The specimen sequenced was PBMCs. The chain employs TRBV21-1 and TRBJ2-7; TRBD1 is taken as the D call from the table, unchecked against the DNA. TRBV21-1 has pseudogene status. The CDR3 DNA sequence: TGTGCCAGCCTACAGGGATTGACTAACGAGCAGTACTTC. Protein sequence: CASLQGLTNEQYF.